A selection of T cell receptor beta chains follows, all from one sample in a study of cytomegalovirus exposure and HLA in healthy donors. Using immunoSEQ multiplex PCR, the repertoire was profiled, and TCRdb retains in-frame clones only, with some absent. The table records tens of thousands of clones, approximately 78% of them present only once. Sequences were obtained from PBMCs. The receptors here all came from a female donor in good health and CMV-seronegative. CDR3s include the opening cysteine and the closing phenylalanine or tryptophan. A D gene is named only where the DNA matches it firmly. The size entry is marked missing in some rows and otherwise reads once, few, many or a size class.

TRBJ1-3	NA	TRBV6-1	NA	CASSEASSGGGNTIYF	TGTGCCAGCAGTGAAGCTTCTTCGGGTGGAGGAAACACCATATATTTT
TRBJ2-7	NA	TRBV7-6	NA	CASSLQGVGAYEQYF	TGTGCCAGCAGCTTACAGGGCGTAGGCGCCTACGAGCAGTACTTC
TRBJ1-1	NA	TRBV29-1	NA	CSVERGQGSKAFF	TGCAGCGTTGAAAGGGGCCAGGGGTCGAAAGCTTTCTTT
TRBJ2-7	NA	TRBV28	TRBD1	CASSLLLGTAYEQYF	TGTGCCAGCAGTTTGTTGCTAGGGACAGCCTACGAGCAGTACTTC
TRBJ1-3	once	TRBV7-6	NA	CASSLGLQGGRDTIYF	TGTGCCAGCAGCTTAGGATTACAGGGCGGAAGAGACACCATATATTTT
TRBJ1-2	NA	TRBV5-1	NA	CASSLTGGAAGYTF	TGCGCCAGCAGCTTGACTGGGGGCGCGGCTGGCTACACCTTC
TRBJ2-5	NA	TRBV19	TRBD2	CASSIALAGGQETRYF	TGTGCCAGTAGTATAGCACTAGCGGGGGGGCAGGAGACCCGGTACTTC
TRBJ1-3	few	TRBV7-2	TRBD1	CASSSYTGAGNTIYF	TGTGCCAGCAGCTCTTACACAGGGGCTGGAAACACCATATATTTT
TRBJ1-6	NA	TRBV6-1	NA	CASSEALSSYNSPLHF	TGTGCCAGCAGTGAAGCCCTAAGCTCCTATAATTCACCCCTCCACTTT
TRBJ1-5	once	TRBV28	TRBD1	CASSSTGLIESNQPQHF	TGTGCCAGCAGTTCGACAGGGCTCATCGAGAGCAATCAGCCCCAGCATTTT
TRBJ2-5	NA	TRBV7-8	NA	CASSLEIQDQETQYF	TGTGCCAGCAGCTTAGAGATCCAGGACCAAGAGACCCAGTACTTC
TRBJ2-7	few	TRBV5-6	TRBD2	CASSYGRAGAYEQYF	TGTGCCAGTTCTTATGGACGAGCGGGGGCCTACGAGCAGTACTTC
TRBJ2-7	NA	TRBV18	TRBD2	CASSPGGGGYEQYF	TGTGCCAGCTCACCTGGCGGGGGGGGCTACGAGCAGTACTTC
TRBJ1-3	NA	TRBV2	TRBD1	CASSVFRPGGNSGNTIYF	TGTGCCAGCAGTGTTTTTCGCCCAGGGGGGAACTCTGGAAACACCATATATTTT
TRBJ2-5	NA	TRBV14	TRBD1	CASSQTAGGLGETQYF	TGTGCCAGCAGCCAGACAGCAGGGGGCTTGGGAGAGACCCAGTACTTC
TRBJ1-1	NA	TRBV28	NA	CASSLSEAWTEAFF	TGTGCCAGCAGTTTATCTGAGGCGTGGACTGAAGCTTTCTTT
TRBJ1-1	NA	TRBV4-1	NA	CASSQGRSGNTEAFF	TGCGCCAGCAGCCAAGGAAGGTCAGGGAACACTGAAGCTTTCTTT
TRBJ1-2	NA	TRBV7-8	NA	CASSLVRGGGYTF	TGTGCCAGCAGCTTAGTTAGGGGGGGTGGCTACACCTTC
TRBJ2-5	NA	TRBV5-1	NA	CASSRGAGHNQETQYF	TGCGCCAGCAGCCGGGGGGCAGGACATAACCAAGAGACCCAGTACTTC
TRBJ2-6	medium-sized	TRBV7-3	NA	CASSPTGSQANVLTF	TGTGCCAGCAGCCCCACAGGGAGTCAGGCCAACGTCCTGACTTTC
TRBJ2-7	NA	TRBV7-9	TRBD1	CASSLVGTAENFYEQYF	TGTGCCAGCAGCTTAGTTGGGACAGCAGAAAACTTCTACGAGCAGTACTTC
TRBJ1-4	NA	TRBV19	NA	CASSVGTLGEKLFF	TGTGCCAGTAGTGTGGGGACTCTCGGTGAAAAACTGTTTTTT
TRBJ2-5	once	TRBV7-6	NA	CASSLGTPPETQYF	TGTGCCAGCAGCTTAGGGACTCCCCCGGAGACCCAGTACTTC
TRBJ2-4	NA	TRBV7-4	NA	CASSLAILRGTPVAKNIQYF	TGTGCCAGCAGCTTAGCTATCCTTCGGGGTACCCCCGTGGCCAAAAACATTCAGTACTTC
TRBJ2-7	NA	TRBV7-9	TRBD1	CASSPQGGSLYEQYF	TGTGCCAGCAGCCCACAGGGGGGATCCCTTTACGAGCAGTACTTC
TRBJ2-1	NA	TRBV7-2	NA	CASSLDAGRPRFF	TGTGCCAGCAGCTTAGATGCAGGCCGCCCGAGGTTCTTC
TRBJ2-6	NA	TRBV7-3	NA	CASRGEGANVLTF	TGTGCCAGCCGGGGAGAAGGGGCCAACGTCCTGACTTTC
TRBJ2-3	NA	TRBV19	NA	CASSPFQRSTDTQYF	TGTGCCAGTAGCCCCTTCCAGAGGAGCACAGATACGCAGTATTTT
TRBJ1-3	NA	TRBV9	NA	CASSVGVQGTGNTIYF	TGTGCCAGCAGCGTAGGGGTCCAGGGAACTGGAAACACCATATATTTT
TRBJ1-2	NA	TRBV11-2	NA	CASSFGGSYGYTF	TGTGCCAGCAGCTTCGGGGGTTCCTATGGCTACACCTTC
TRBJ2-7	NA	TRBV5-5	NA	CASSLGVSPSYEQYF	TGTGCCAGCAGCTTGGGCGTCTCCCCCTCCTACGAGCAGTACTTC
TRBJ1-3	NA	TRBV2	NA	CASGVNGNTIYF	TGTGCCAGCGGAGTCAATGGAAACACCATATATTTT
TRBJ2-3	NA	TRBV2	NA	CASSEGGQDTQYF	TGTGCCAGCAGTGAAGGGGGACAAGATACGCAGTATTTT
TRBJ2-6	NA	TRBV5-1	NA	CASSSYGGSGANVLTF	TGCGCCAGCTCCTCGTACGGGGGCTCTGGGGCCAACGTCCTGACTTTC
TRBJ2-1	NA	TRBV6-1	TRBD1	CASSVRQGRKAYNEQFF	TGTGCCAGCAGTGTCCGACAGGGCCGTAAGGCCTACAATGAGCAGTTCTTC
TRBJ1-1	once	TRBV7-2	NA	CASTRGGGTTEAFF	TGTGCCAGCACCCGAGGGGGGGGGACCACTGAAGCTTTCTTT
TRBJ2-5	NA	TRBV7-8	NA	CASSRVPQRVQETQYF	TGTGCCAGCAGCCGAGTCCCCCAGCGGGTTCAAGAGACTCAGTACTTC
TRBJ2-3	once	TRBV11-2	TRBD2	CASSLGLAGVTDTQYF	TGTGCCAGCAGCTTAGGTCTAGCGGGGGTCACAGATACGCAGTATTTT
TRBJ1-1	NA	TRBV30	TRBD1	CASDREPNTEAFF	TGTGCCTCGGACAGGGAGCCGAACACTGAAGCTTTCTTT
TRBJ1-2	NA	TRBV25-1	TRBD1	CASSENTDRGYGYTF	TGTGCCAGCAGTGAAAATACTGACAGGGGCTATGGCTACACCTTC
TRBJ2-3	NA	TRBV10-3	TRBD2	CAISWGTSSTDTQYF	TGTGCCATCAGCTGGGGGACTAGCAGCACAGATACGCAGTATTTT
TRBJ2-7	NA	TRBV6-1	TRBD1	CASTADRGSYEQYF	TGTGCCAGCACCGCCGACAGGGGCTCCTACGAGCAGTACTTC
TRBJ1-2	NA	TRBV7-9	NA	CASSLRGAEQTTDGYTF	TGTGCCAGCAGCTTACGGGGGGCGGAACAGACCACAGATGGCTACACCTTC
TRBJ1-5	NA	TRBV7-2	NA	CASSVFNQPQHF	TGTGCCAGCAGCGTATTCAATCAGCCCCAGCATTTT
TRBJ2-2	NA	TRBV10-3	NA	CAISDPTQGEAGELFF	TGTGCCATCAGTGACCCAACCCAGGGGGAGGCCGGGGAGCTGTTTTTT
TRBJ2-2	few	TRBV11-3	NA	CASSGGPVGELFF	TGTGCCAGCAGCGGGGGCCCTGTCGGGGAGCTGTTTTTT
TRBJ2-5	NA	TRBV7-2	TRBD2	CASSFQRGGETQYF	TGTGCCAGCAGCTTTCAGCGCGGGGGAGAGACCCAGTACTTC
TRBJ2-7	NA	TRBV11-1	NA	CASSSQGGYEQYF	TGTGCCAGCAGCTCTCAGGGGGGCTACGAGCAGTACTTC
TRBJ1-2	NA	TRBV6-5	TRBD1	CASSTRDRLYGYTF	TGTGCCAGCAGTACTCGGGACAGACTCTATGGCTACACCTTC
TRBJ2-1	NA	TRBV12-5	TRBD2	CASGWGGSGEKQFF	TGTGCTAGTGGTTGGGGGGGTAGCGGGGAGAAGCAGTTCTTC
TRBJ2-3	NA	TRBV5-4	NA	CASSLGAVRTDTQYF	TGTGCCAGCAGCTTGGGGGCAGTACGCACAGATACGCAGTATTTT
TRBJ2-5	NA	TRBV5-6	NA	CASSLVSRVRVQYF	TGTGCCAGCAGCTTGGTTTCCAGGGTCAGGGTCCAGTACTTC
TRBJ1-4	NA	TRBV5-1	NA	CASRNPGPKGEKLFF	TGCGCCAGCAGAAATCCGGGCCCTAAGGGGGAAAAACTGTTTTTT
TRBJ2-6	NA	TRBV11-1	TRBD1	CASSPRGTGLSGANVLTF	TGTGCCAGCAGCCCTAGGGGGACAGGCTTGTCTGGGGCCAACGTCCTGACTTTC